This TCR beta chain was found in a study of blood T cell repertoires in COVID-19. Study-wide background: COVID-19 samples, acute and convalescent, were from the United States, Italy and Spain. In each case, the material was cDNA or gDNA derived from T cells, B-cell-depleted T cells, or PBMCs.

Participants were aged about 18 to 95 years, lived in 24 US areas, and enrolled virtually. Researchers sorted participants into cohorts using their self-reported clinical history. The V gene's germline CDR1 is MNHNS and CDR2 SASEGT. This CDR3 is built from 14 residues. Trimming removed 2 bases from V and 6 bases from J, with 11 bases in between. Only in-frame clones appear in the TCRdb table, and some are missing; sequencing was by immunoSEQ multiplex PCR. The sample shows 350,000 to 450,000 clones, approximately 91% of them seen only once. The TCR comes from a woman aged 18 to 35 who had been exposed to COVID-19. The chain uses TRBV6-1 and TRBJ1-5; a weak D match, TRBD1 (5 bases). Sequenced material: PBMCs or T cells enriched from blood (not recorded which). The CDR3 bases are TGTGCCAGCAGTGAACCTCAGGGTCGTCAGCCCCAGCATTTT. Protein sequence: CASSEPQGRQPQHF.